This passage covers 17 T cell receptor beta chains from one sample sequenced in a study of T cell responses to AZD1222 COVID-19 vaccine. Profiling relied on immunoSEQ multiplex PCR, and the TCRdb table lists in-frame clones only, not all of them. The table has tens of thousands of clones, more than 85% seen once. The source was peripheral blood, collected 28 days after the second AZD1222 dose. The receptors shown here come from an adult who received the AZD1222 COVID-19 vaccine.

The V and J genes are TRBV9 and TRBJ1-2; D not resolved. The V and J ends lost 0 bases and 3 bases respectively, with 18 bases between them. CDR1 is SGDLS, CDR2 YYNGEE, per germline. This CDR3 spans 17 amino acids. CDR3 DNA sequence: TGTGCCAGCAGCGTAGCCCCCTCCGGTGTCGGGTACTATGGCTACACCTTC. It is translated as CASSVAPSGVGYYGYTF. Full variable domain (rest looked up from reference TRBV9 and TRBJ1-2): DSGVTQTPKHLITATGQRVTLRCSPRSGDLSVYWYQQSLDQGLQFLIQYYNGEERAKGNILERFSAQQFPDLHSELNLSSLELGDSALYFCASSVAPSGVGYYGYTFGSGTRLTVV.

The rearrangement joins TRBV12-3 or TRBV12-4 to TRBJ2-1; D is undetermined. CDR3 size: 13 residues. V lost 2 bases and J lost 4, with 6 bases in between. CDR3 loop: CASSLTGYNEQFF. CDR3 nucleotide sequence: TGTGCCAGCAGTTTAACCGGTTACAATGAGCAGTTCTTC.

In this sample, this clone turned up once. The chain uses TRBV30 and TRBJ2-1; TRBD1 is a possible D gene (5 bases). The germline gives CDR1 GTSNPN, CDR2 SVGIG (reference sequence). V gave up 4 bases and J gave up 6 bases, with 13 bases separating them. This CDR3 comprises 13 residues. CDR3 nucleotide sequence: TGTGCCTGGAAGTTTCAGGGTGGCAATGAGCAGTTCTTC. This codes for CAWKFQGGNEQFF.

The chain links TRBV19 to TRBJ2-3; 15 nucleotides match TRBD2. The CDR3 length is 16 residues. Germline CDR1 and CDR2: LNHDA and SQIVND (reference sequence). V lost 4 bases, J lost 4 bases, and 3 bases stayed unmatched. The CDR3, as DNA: TGTGCCAGTAGTAGGACTAGCGGGGGGGAGGCAGATACGCAGTATTTT. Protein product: CASSRTSGGEADTQYF. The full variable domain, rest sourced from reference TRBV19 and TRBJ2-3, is DGGITQSPKYLFRKEGQNVTLSCEQNLNHDAMYWYRQDPGQGLRLIYYSQIVNDFQKGDIAEGYSVSREKKESFPLTVTSAQKNPTAFYLCASSRTSGGEADTQYFGPGTRLTVL.

The DNA of the CDR3 is TGTGCCTGCGACAGGGAACTCTACGAGCAGTACTTC. Translation gives CACDRELYEQYF. V is TRBV30 and J is TRBJ2-7, with 7 bases lining up with TRBD1. From germline, CDR1 is GTSNPN and CDR2 SVGIG (reference sequence). The junction had 5 bases not matched to a gene; V was cut back by 6 bases and J by 3 bases. This CDR3 has 12 amino acids.

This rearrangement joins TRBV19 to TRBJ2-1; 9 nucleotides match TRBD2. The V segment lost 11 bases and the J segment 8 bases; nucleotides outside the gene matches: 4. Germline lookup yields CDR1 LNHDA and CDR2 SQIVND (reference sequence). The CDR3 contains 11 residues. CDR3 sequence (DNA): TGTGCCGCACAGCGGGGGGATGAGCAGTTCTTC. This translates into CAAQRGDEQFF.

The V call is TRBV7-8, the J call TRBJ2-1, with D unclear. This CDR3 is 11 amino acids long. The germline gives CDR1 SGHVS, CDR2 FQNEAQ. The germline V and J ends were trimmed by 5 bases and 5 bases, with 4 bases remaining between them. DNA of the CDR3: TGTGCCAGCAGCACCAACAATGAGCAGTTCTTC. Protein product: CASSTNNEQFF.

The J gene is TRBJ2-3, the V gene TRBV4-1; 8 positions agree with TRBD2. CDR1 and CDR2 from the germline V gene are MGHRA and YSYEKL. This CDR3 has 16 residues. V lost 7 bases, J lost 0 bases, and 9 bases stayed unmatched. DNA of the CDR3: TGCGCCAGCACCCGGGGGGGCCTTAGGAGCACAGATACGCAGTATTTT. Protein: CASTRGGLRSTDTQYF.

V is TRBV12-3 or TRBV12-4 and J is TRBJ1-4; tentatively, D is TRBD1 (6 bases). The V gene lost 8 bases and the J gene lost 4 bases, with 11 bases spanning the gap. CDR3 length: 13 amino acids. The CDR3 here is CASSGQLNEKLFF. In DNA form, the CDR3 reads TGTGCCAGCTCTGGACAGCTTAATGAAAAACTGTTTTTT.

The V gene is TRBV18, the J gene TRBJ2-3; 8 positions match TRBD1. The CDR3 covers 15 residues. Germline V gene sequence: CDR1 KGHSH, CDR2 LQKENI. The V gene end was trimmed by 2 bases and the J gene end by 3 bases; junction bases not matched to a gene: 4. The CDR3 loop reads CASSPTGGTTDTQYF. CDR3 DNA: TGTGCCAGCTCACCAACAGGGGGTACGACAGATACGCAGTATTTT.

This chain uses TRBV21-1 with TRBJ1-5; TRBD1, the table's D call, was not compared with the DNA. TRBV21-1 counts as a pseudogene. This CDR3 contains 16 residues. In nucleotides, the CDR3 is TGTGCCAGCAGCTCCCGACAGACGTATAGCAATCAGCCCCAGCATTTT. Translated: CASSSRQTYSNQPQHF.

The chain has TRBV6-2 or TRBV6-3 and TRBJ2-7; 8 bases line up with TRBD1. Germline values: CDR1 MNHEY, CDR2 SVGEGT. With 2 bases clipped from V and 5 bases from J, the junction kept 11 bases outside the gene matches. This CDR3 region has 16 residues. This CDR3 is CASSYRGTGPQHEQYF. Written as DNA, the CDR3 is TGTGCCAGCAGTTACCGGGGGACAGGTCCCCAACACGAGCAGTACTTC.

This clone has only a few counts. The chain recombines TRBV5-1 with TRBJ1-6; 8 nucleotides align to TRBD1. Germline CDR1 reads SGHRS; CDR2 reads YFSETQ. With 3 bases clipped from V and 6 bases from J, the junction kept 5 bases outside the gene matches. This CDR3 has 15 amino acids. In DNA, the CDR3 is TGCGCCAGCAGCTCGACAGGGGTTGGTAATTCACCCCTCCACTTT. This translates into CASSSTGVGNSPLHF. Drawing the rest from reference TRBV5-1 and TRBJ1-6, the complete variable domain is KAGVTQTPRYLIKTRGQQVTLSCSPISGHRSVSWYQQTPGQGLQFLFEYFSETQRNKGNFPGRFSGRQFSNSRSEMNVSTLELGDSALYLCASSSTGVGNSPLHFGNGTRLTVT.

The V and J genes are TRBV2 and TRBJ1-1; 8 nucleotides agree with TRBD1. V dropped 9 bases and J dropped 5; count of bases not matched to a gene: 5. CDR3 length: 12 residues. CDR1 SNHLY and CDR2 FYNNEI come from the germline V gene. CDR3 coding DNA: TGTGCCAGGGCAGGGGGCCAGACTGAAGCTTTCTTT. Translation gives CARAGGQTEAFF.

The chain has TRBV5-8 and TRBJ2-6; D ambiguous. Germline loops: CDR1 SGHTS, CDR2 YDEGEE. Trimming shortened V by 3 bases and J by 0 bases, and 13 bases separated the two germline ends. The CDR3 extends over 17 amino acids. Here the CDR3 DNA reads TGTGCCAGCAGCTCCTGGGGTGCAAGCTCTGGGGCCAACGTCCTGACTTTC. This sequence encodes CASSSWGASSGANVLTF.

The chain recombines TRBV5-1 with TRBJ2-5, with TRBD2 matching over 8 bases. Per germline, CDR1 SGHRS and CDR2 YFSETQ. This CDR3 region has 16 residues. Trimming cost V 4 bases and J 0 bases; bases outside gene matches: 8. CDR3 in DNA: TGCGCCAGCAGCCCTGGCGGGGGGACGTACCAAGAGACCCAGTACTTC. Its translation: CASSPGGGTYQETQYF.

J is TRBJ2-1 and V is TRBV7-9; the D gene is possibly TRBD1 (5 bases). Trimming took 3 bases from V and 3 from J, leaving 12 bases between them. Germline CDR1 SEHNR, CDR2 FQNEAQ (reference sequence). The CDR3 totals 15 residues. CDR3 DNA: TGTGCCAGCAGCTTGGGGCGGCCAGTCTACAATGAGCAGTTCTTC. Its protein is CASSLGRPVYNEQFF.